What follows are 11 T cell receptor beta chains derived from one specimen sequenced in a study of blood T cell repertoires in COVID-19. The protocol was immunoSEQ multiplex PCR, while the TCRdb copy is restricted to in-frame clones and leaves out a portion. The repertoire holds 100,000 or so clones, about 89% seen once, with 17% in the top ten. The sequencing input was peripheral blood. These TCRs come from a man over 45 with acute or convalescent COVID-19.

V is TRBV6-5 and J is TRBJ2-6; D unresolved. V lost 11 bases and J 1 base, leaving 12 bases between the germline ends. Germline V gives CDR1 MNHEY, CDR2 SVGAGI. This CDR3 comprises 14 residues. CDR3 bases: TGTGCCGGTTCCGGAGCATCTGGGGCCAACGTCCTGACTTTC. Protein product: CAGSGASGANVLTF.

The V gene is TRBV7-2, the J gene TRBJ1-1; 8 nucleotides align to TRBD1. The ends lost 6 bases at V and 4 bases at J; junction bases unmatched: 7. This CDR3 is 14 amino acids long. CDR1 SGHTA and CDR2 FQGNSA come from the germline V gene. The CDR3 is CASSLRQGTTEAFF. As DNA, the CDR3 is TGTGCCAGCAGTCTCCGACAGGGGACCACTGAAGCTTTCTTT.

This chain's CDR3 is CASRRGQGGYGYTF. The CDR3 coding sequence is TGCGCCAGCAGAAGGGGGCAGGGTGGATATGGCTACACCTTC. The chain joins TRBV5-1 to TRBJ1-2; 7 bases map to TRBD1. Looked up from germline, CDR1 is SGHRS and CDR2 is YFSETQ. The length of the CDR3 is 14 residues. With V trimmed by 5 bases and J by 5 bases, 9 bases remained unmatched.

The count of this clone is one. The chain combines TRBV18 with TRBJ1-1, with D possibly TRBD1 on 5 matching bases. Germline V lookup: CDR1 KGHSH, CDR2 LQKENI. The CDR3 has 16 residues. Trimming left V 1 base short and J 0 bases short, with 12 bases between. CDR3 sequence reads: CASSPRPTGVNTEAFF. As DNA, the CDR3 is TGTGCCAGCTCACCACGCCCCACAGGTGTGAACACTGAAGCTTTCTTT.

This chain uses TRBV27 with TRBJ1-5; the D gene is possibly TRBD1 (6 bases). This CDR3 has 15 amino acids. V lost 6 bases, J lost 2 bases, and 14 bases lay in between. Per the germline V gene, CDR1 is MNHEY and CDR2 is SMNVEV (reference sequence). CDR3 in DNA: TGTGCCAGCAGCCGGGGGGCAGTGGGCAATCAGCCCCAGCATTTT. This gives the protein CASSRGAVGNQPQHF.

The CDR3 loop is CASSRSEGWGGQYF. CDR3 in DNA: TGTGCCAGCAGCCGCTCGGAGGGGTGGGGCGGGCAGTACTTC. V gene TRBV3-1 (or the pseudogene TRBV3-2) combines with J gene TRBJ2-7, with D possibly TRBD2 on 6 matching bases. Germline V gene lookup returns CDR1 LGHDT and CDR2 YNNKEL (reference sequence). V gave up 4 bases and J gave up 9 bases, with 19 bases separating them. The CDR3 extends over 14 amino acids.

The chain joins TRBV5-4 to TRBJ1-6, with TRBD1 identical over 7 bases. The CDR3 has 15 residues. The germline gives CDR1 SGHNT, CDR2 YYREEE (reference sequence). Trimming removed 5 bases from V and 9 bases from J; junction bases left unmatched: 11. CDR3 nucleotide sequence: TGTGCCAGCAGTCCACCGGGACAGTTGATTTCACCCCTCCACTTT. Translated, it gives CASSPPGQLISPLHF.

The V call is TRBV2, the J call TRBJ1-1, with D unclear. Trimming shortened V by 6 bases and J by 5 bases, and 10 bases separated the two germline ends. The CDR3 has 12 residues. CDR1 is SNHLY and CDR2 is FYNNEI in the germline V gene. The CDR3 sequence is CASSVVVTEAFF. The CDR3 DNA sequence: TGTGCCAGCAGCGTCGTCGTTACTGAAGCTTTCTTT.

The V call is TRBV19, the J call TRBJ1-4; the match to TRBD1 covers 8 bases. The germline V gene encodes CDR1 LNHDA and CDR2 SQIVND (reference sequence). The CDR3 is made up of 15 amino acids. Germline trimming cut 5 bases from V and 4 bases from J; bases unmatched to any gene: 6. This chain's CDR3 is CASSEQGGVNEKLFF. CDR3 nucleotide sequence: TGTGCCAGTAGTGAACAGGGGGGTGTTAATGAAAAACTGTTTTTT.

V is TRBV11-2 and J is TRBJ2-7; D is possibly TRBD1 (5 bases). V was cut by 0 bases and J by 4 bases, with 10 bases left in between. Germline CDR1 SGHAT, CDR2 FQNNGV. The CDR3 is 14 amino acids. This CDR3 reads CASSLERQGYEQYF. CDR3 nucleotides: TGTGCCAGCAGCTTAGAAAGGCAGGGTTACGAGCAGTACTTC. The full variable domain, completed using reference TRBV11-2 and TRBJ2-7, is EAGVAQSPRYKIIEKRQSVAFWCNPISGHATLYWYQQILGQGPKLLIQFQNNGVVDDSQLPKDRFSAERLKGVDSTLKIQPAKLEDSAVYLCASSLERQGYEQYFGPGTRLTVT.

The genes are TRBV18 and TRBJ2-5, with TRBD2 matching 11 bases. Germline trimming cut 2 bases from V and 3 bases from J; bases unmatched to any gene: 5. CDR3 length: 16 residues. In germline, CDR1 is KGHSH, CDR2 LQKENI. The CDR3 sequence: CASSPTMGLAEETQYF. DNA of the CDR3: TGTGCCAGCTCACCAACTATGGGACTAGCGGAAGAGACCCAGTACTTC.